A few counts support the clone carrying this TCR beta chain. Its antigen is undetermined. MiXCR was run by TCRdb on the reads, yielding one entry per CDR3 protein. This sample carries some 680,000 distinct CDR3 sequences, less than 40% of them seen once, and the ten largest clones take roughly 2.8%. These data come from a study of T cell repertoires in cytomegalovirus infection. Overall study context: Signatures in public TCR beta sequences pointed to both CMV infection and matching HLA type. The study's findings and limits: There were HLA-C-restricted CMV-specific TCR beta clonotypes dominating the ex vivo response. Summed public TCR beta family frequency identified CMV carriers bearing the relevant HLA.

Trimming cost V 7 bases and J 0 bases, with 16 bases left between them. In germline, CDR1 is MDHEN, CDR2 SYDVKM. This CDR3 contains 17 residues. The chain uses TRBV28 and TRBJ2-6; the D call may be TRBD1 or TRBD2 (6 bases each). This TCR was recovered from a human donor in good health (CMV status not recorded). Some clones in this sample may be carry-over from other donors' samples. The sequenced sample was PBMCs. As DNA, the CDR3 is TGTGCCAGCATCACGAAGGGGGGAAGCTCTGGGGCCAACGTCCTGACTTTC. Translation gives CASITKGGSSGANVLTF.